This section outlines one T cell receptor beta chain sequence together with its context. Its antigen is not known. Trimming took 4 bases from V and 2 from J; bases not matched to a gene: 4. CDR3 length: 14 residues. Germline CDR1 reads SGHDN; CDR2 reads FVKESK. The data belong to a study of post-analysis software for immune sequencing data. Overall study results and limits: With F measure, samples from one preparation batch clustered together strongly. Patients had higher frequencies than controls of about five TRBV segments, including TRBV5-6, TRBV5-1 and TRBV20-1. Controls' normalized Chao1 diversity significantly exceeded that of multiple sclerosis patients.

Carried by the TCR beta cDNA libraries were unique molecular identifiers. T cells numbering about 0.85 to 11 million yielded cDNA molecules that totaled about 500,000. TCRdb re-called the PCR reads through MiXCR, storing one row per CDR3 protein. The sample holds 380,000 or so distinct CDR3 sequences; roughly 36% are singletons and the top ten take under 15%. This TCR was sampled from a girl aged 5-17 years with multiple sclerosis. The sequenced sample was blood. The chain employs TRBV14 and TRBJ2-7, with 8 bases identical to TRBD1. This CDR3 is CASSRRGQAYEQYF. CDR3 sequence (DNA): TGTGCCAGCAGCCGGCGGGGACAGGCCTACGAGCAGTACTTC. Looking up the rest from reference TRBV14 and TRBJ2-7 gives the full variable domain: EAGVTQFPSHSVIEKGQTVTLRCDPISGHDNLYWYRRVMGKEIKFLLHFVKESKQDESGMPNNRFLAERTGGTYSTLKVQPAELEDSGVYFCASSRRGQAYEQYFGPGTRLTVT.